This T cell receptor beta chain was documented in a study of neurological immune-mediated disorders. Template-switch 5'RACE cDNA synthesis added a 10-nucleotide unique molecular identifier. One entry per CDR3 protein, called by TCRdb with MiXCR from the 5' RACE reads. The table has almost 4,000 distinct CDR3 sequences, 32% seen once. Findings and caveats of the study: Subjects shared no identical expanded-clone CDR3 amino acid sequences, suggesting private TCR-beta repertoires in all groups. While HTLV-1-associated myelopathy showed the greatest TCR clonal expansion, multiple sclerosis showed the least, falling below healthy controls.

CDR3 length: 16 residues. This clonotype came up many times. Its cognate antigen is unknown. A junction boundary mismatches the germline segment, possibly from a read error. V and J are TRBV12-3 or TRBV12-4 and TRBJ1-1; no clear D. The TCR comes from a man aged 50 to 59 with HTLV-1-associated myelopathy (HAM/TSP). The specimen sequenced was CD8+ T cells from blood. CDR3 bases: TGTGTCAGCAGTTCCCGCCGTGATTTTCCGGGGACTGAAGCTTTCTTT. This translates into CVSSSRRDFPGTEAFF.